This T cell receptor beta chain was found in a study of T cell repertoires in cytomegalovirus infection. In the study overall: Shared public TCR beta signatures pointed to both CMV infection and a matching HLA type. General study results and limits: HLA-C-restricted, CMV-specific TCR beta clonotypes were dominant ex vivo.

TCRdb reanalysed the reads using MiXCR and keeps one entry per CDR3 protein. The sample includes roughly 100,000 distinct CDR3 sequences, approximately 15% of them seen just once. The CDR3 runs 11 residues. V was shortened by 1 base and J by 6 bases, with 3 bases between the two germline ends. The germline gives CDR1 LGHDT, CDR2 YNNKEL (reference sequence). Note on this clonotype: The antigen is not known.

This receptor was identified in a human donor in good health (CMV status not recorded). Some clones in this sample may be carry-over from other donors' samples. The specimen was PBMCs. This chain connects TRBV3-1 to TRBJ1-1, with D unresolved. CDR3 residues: CASSQAAEAFF. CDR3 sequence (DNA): TGTGCCAGCAGCCAAGCTGCTGAAGCTTTCTTT.